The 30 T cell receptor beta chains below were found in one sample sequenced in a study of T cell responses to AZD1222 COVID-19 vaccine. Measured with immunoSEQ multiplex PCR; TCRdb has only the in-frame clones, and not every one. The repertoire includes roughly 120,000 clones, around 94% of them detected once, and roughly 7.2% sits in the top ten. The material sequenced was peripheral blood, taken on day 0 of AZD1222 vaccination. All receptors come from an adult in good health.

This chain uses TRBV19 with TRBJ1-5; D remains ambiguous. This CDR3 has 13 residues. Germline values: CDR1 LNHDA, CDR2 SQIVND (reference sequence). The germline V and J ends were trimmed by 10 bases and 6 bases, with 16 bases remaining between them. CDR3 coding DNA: TGTGCCACTGAGGCGGGTTCGGGTCAGCCCCAGCATTTT. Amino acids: CATEAGSGQPQHF.

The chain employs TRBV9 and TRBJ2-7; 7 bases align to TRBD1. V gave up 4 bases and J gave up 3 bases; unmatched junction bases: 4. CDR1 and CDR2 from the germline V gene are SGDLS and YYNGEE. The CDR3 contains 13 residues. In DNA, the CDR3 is TGTGCCAGCAGCCTAAGACAGGGCTACGAGCAGTACTTC. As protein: CASSLRQGYEQYF.

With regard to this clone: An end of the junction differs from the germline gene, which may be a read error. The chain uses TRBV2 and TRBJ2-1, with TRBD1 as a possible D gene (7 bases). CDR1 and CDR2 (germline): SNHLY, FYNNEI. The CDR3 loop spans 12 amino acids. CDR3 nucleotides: TGTGCCAGCAGTGTCGGCGGGACAGCCTCGGTCTTC. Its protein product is CASSVGGTASVF.

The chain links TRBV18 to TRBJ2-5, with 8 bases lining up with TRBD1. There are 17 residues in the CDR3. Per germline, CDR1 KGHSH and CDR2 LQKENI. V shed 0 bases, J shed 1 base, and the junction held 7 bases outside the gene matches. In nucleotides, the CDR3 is TGTGCCAGCTCACCACCTACCGGGACAGGAGCCCAAGAGACCCAGTACTTC. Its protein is CASSPPTGTGAQETQYF. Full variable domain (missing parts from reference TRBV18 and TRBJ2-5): NAGVMQNPRHLVRRRGQEARLRCSPMKGHSHVYWYRQLPEEGLKFMVYLQKENIIDESGMPKERFSAEFPKEGPSILRIQQVVRGDSAAYFCASSPPTGTGAQETQYFGPGTRLLVL.

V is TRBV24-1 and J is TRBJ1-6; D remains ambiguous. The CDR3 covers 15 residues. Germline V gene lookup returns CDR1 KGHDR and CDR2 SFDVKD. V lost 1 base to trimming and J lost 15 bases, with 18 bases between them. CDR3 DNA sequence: TGTGCCACCAGTGATTTTAGGGAGGGTGTGATGGTCCTCCACTTT. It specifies CATSDFREGVMVLHF.

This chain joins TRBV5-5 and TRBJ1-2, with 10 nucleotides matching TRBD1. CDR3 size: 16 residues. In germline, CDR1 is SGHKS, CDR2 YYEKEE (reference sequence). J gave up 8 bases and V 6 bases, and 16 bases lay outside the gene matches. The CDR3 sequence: CASTTGAGTGVEGYTF. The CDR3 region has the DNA TGTGCCAGCACTACTGGTGCCGGGACAGGGGTGGAGGGCTACACCTTC. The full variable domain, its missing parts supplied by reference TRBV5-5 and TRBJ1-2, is DAGVTQSPTHLIKTRGQQVTLRCSPISGHKSVSWYQQVLGQGPQFIFQYYEKEERGRGNFPDRFSARQFPNYSSELNVNALLLGDSALYLCASTTGAGTGVEGYTFGSGTRLTVV.

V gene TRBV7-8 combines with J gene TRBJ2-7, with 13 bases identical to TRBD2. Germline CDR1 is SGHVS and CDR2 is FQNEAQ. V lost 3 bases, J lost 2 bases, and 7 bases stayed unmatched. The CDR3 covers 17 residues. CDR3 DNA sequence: TGTGCCAGCAGCTTGGGGGGACTAGCGGGAACCCCCTACGAGCAGTACTTC. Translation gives CASSLGGLAGTPYEQYF.

CDR3 residues: CASSKVTSRSYNEQFF. In DNA, the CDR3 is TGTGCCAGCAGCAAAGTTACTAGCCGGTCCTACAATGAGCAGTTCTTC. The rearrangement joins TRBV21-1 to TRBJ2-1; no DNA check was done on the table's D call, TRBD2. TRBV21-1 is a pseudogene. This CDR3 is built from 16 residues.

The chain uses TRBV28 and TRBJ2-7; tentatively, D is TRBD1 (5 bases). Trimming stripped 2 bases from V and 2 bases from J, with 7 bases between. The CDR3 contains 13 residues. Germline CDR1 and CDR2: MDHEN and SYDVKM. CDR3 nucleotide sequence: TGTGCCAGCAGTTTAGACAGCCCCTACGAGCAGTACTTC. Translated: CASSLDSPYEQYF.

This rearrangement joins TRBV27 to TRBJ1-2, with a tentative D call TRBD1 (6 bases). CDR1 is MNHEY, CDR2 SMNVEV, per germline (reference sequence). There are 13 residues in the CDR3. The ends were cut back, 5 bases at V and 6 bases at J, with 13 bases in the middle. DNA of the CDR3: TGTGCCAGCAGTACAAACAGGGTTGATGGCTACACCTTC. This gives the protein CASSTNRVDGYTF.

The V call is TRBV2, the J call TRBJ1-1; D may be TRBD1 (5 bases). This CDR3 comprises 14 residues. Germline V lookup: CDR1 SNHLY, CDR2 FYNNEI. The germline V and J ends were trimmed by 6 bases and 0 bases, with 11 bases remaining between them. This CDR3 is CASRRRELNTEAFF. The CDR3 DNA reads TGTGCCAGCAGACGCAGGGAACTGAACACTGAAGCTTTCTTT. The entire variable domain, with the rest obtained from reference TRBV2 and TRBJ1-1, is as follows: EPEVTQTPSHQVTQMGQEVILRCVPISNHLYFYWYRQILGQKVEFLVSFYNNEISEKSEIFDDQFSVERPDGSNFTLKIRSTKLEDSAMYFCASRRRELNTEAFFGQGTRLTVV.

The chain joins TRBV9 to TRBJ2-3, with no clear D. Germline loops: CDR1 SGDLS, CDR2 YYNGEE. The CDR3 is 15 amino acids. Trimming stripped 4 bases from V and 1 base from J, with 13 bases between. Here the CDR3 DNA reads TGTGCCAGCAGCAAAAGAACCCTCGGCACAGATACGCAGTATTTT. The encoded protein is CASSKRTLGTDTQYF.

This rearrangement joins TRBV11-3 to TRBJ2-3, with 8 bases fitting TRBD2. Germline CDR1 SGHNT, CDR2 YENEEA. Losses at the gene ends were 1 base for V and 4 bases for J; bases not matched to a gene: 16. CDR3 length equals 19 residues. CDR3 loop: CASSLGRFGGGLGADTQYF. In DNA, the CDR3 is TGTGCCAGCAGCTTAGGTCGTTTTGGCGGGGGGCTTGGGGCAGATACGCAGTATTTT. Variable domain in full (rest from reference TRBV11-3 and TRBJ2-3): EAGVVQSPRYKIIEKKQPVAFWCNPISGHNTLYWYLQNLGQGPELLIRYENEEAVDDSQLPKDRFSAERLKGVDSTLKIQPAELGDSAVYLCASSLGRFGGGLGADTQYFGPGTRLTVL.

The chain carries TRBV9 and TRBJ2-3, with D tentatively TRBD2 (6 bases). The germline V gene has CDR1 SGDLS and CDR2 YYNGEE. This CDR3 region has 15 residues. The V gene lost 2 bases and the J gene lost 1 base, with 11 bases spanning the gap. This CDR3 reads CASSVREYGTDTQYF. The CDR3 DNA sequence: TGTGCCAGCAGCGTCCGGGAGTATGGCACAGATACGCAGTATTTT. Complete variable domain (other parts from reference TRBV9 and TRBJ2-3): DSGVTQTPKHLITATGQRVTLRCSPRSGDLSVYWYQQSLDQGLQFLIQYYNGEERAKGNILERFSAQQFPDLHSELNLSSLELGDSALYFCASSVREYGTDTQYFGPGTRLTVL.

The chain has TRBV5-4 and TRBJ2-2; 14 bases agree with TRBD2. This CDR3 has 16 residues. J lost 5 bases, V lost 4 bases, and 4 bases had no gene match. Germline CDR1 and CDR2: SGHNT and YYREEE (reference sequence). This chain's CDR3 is CASSMGLAGVTGELFF. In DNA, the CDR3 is TGTGCCAGCAGCATGGGACTAGCGGGAGTGACCGGGGAGCTGTTTTTT.

The CDR3 bases are TGTGCCAGCAAGTCTAGCGGGAACACAGATACGCAGTATTTT. This encodes CASKSSGNTDTQYF. The genes are TRBV2 and TRBJ2-3, with TRBD2 matching 9 bases. The CDR3 spans 14 residues. With V trimmed by 7 bases and J by 2 bases, 4 bases remained unmatched. CDR1 is SNHLY, CDR2 FYNNEI, per germline.

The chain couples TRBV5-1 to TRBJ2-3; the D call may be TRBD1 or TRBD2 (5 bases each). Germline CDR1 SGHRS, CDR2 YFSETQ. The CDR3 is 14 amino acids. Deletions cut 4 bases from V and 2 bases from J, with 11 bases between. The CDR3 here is CASSQGRITDTQYF. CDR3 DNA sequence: TGCGCCAGCAGCCAGGGACGGATCACAGATACGCAGTATTTT.

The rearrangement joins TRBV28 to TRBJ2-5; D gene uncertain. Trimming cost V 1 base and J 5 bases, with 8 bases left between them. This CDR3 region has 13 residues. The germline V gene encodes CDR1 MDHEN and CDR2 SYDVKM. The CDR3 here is CASSLFEGETQYF. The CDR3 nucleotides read TGTGCCAGCAGTTTATTCGAAGGGGAGACCCAGTACTTC.

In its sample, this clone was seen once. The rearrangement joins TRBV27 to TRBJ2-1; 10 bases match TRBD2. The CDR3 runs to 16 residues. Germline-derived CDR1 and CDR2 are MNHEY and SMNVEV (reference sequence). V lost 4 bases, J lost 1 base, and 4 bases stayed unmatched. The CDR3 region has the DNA TGTGCCAGCAGTTCCTTAGCGGGAGGTTCCTACAATGAGCAGTTCTTC. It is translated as CASSSLAGGSYNEQFF.

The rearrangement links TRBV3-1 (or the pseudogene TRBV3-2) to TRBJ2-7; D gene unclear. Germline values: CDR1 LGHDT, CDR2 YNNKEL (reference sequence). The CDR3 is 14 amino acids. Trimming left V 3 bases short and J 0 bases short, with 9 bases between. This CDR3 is CASSQSPISYEQYF. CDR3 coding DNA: TGTGCCAGCAGCCAGTCCCCGATCTCCTACGAGCAGTACTTC.

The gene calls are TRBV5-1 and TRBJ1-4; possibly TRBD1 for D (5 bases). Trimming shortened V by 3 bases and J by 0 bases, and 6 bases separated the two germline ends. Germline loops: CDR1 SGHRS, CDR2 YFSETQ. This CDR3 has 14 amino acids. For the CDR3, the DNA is TGCGCCAGCAGCTCGACAGCAACTAATGAAAAACTGTTTTTT. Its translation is CASSSTATNEKLFF. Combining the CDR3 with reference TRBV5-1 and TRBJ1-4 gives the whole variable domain KAGVTQTPRYLIKTRGQQVTLSCSPISGHRSVSWYQQTPGQGLQFLFEYFSETQRNKGNFPGRFSGRQFSNSRSEMNVSTLELGDSALYLCASSSTATNEKLFFGSGTQLSVL.

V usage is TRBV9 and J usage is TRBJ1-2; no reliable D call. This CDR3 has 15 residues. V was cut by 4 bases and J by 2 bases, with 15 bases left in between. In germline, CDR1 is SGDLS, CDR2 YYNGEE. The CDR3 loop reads CASSSPEVGNYGYTF. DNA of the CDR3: TGTGCCAGCAGCTCACCGGAGGTAGGCAACTATGGCTACACCTTC.

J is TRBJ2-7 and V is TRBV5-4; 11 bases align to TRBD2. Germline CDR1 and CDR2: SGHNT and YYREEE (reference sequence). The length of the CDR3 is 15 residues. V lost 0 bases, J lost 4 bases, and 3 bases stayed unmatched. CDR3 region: CASSLVTSGKYEQYF. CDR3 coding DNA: TGTGCCAGCAGCTTGGTGACTAGCGGGAAATACGAGCAGTACTTC.

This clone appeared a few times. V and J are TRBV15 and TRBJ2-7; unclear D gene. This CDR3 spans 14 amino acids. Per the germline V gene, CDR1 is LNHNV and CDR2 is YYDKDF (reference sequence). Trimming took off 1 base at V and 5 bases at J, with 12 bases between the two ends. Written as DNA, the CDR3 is TGTGCCACCAGCAGAGTCCTACTAAACCACGAGCAGTACTTC. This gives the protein CATSRVLLNHEQYF. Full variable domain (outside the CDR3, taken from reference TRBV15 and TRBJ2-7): DAMVIQNPRYQVTQFGKPVTLSCSQTLNHNVMYWYQQKSSQAPKLLFHYYDKDFNNEADTPDNFQSRRPNTSFCFLDIRSPGLGDTAMYLCATSRVLLNHEQYFGPGTRLTVT.

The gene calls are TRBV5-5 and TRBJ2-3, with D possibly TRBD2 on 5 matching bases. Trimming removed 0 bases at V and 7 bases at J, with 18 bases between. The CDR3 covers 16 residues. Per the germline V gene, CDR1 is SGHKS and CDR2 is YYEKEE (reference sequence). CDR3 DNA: TGTGCCAGCAGCTTGGGACTATCCCCAAGTCGAAATACGCAGTATTTT. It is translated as CASSLGLSPSRNTQYF.

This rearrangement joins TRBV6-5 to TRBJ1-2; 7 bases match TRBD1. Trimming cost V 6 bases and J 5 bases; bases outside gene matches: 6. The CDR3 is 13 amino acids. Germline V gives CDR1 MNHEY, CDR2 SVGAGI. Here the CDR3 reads CASRSGTEYGYTF. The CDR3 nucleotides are TGTGCCAGCAGATCCGGGACAGAATATGGCTACACCTTC.

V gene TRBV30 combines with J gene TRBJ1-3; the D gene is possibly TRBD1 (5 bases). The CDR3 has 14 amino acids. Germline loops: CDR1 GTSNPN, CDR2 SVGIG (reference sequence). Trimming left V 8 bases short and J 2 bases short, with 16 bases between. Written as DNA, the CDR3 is TGTGCCGCCAGTGGTGCAGGGCCTGGAAACACCATATATTTT. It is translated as CAASGAGPGNTIYF.

CDR3 sequence reads: CASSIGVNYEQYF. CDR3 DNA: TGTGCCAGTAGTATAGGGGTCAACTACGAGCAGTACTTC. The gene calls are TRBV19 and TRBJ2-7; no clear D. The CDR3 is made up of 13 amino acids. Germline V gene data show CDR1 as LNHDA and CDR2 as SQIVND (reference sequence). Trimming left V 1 base short and J 3 bases short, with 7 bases between.

CDR3 DNA: TGCAGCGTTCAAGGGGGGGCTGAAGCTTTCTTT. Translating gives CSVQGGAEAFF. V and J are TRBV29-1 and TRBJ1-1; D may be TRBD1 (6 bases). Germline CDR1 is SQVTM and CDR2 is ANQGSEA. The CDR3 contains 11 residues. The V end was cut by 5 bases, the J end by 6 bases, with 10 bases between.

The CDR3 here is CASGGQGSNQPQHF. Written as DNA, the CDR3 is TGTGCCAGCGGGGGACAGGGTAGCAATCAGCCCCAGCATTTT. The chain links TRBV19 to TRBJ1-5; 9 positions agree with TRBD1. After removal of 9 bases from V and 0 bases from J, the junction contained 3 bases not matched to a gene. In germline, CDR1 is LNHDA, CDR2 SQIVND (reference sequence). The CDR3 contains 14 residues.